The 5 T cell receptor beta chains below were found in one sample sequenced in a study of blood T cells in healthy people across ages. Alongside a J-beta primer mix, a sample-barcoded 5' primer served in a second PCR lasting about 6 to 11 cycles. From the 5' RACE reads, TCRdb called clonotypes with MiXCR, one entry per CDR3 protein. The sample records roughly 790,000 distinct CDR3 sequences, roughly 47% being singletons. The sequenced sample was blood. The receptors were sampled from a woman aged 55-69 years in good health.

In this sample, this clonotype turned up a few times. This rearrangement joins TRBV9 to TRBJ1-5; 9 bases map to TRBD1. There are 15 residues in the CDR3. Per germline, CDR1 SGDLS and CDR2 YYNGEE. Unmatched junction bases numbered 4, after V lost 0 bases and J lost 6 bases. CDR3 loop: CASSVEDRGTQPQHF. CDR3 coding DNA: TGTGCCAGCAGCGTAGAGGACAGGGGTACTCAGCCCCAGCATTTT.

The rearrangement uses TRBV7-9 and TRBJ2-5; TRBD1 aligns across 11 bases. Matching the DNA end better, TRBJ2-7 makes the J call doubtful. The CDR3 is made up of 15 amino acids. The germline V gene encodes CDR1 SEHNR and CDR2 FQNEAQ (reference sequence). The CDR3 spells CATIAWDRGDHEQYF. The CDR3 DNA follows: TGTGCCACCATAGCCTGGGACAGGGGGGACCACGAGCAGTACTTC.

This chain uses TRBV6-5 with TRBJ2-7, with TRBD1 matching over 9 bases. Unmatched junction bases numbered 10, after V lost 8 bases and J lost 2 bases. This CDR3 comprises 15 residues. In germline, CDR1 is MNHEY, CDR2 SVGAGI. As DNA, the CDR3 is TGTGCCAGCTCAGCCCGGGGGACAGGGACCTACGAGCAGTACTTC. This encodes CASSARGTGTYEQYF.

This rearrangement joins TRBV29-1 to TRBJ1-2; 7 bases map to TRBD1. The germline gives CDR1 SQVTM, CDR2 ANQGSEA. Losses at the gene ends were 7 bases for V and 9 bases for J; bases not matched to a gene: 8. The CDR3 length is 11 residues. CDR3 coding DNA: TGCAGCGGCCGACAGGGTTTCAGCTACACCTTC. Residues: CSGRQGFSYTF.

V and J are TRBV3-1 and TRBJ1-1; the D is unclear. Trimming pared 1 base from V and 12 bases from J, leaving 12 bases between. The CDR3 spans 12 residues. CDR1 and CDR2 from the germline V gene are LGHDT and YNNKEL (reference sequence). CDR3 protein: CASSQGLGGSFF. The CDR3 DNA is TGTGCCAGCAGCCAAGGTCTGGGCGGTTCTTTCTTT.